This T cell receptor (beta chain) derives from a study of Graves' ophthalmopathy and Graves' hyperthyroidism. This clonotype occurred many times. The CDR3 loop spans 15 amino acids. V lost 0 bases and J lost 5, with 14 bases in between. Looked up from germline, CDR1 is SGDLS and CDR2 is YYNGEE. The authors amplified TCR beta CDR3 regions, and they did so from RNA transcripts for repertoire sequencing. After a first-round RT-PCR with HTBI primers, a second-round multiplex PCR was run. Via MiXCR, TCRdb re-called the multiplex PCR reads, giving one row per CDR3 protein. The data hold around 170,000 distinct CDR3 sequences, with 30% to 45% observed a single time.

This TCR came from a woman between 35 and 50 years old with Graves' ophthalmopathy. The gene calls are TRBV9 and TRBJ1-1; D gene unclear. Specimen: peripheral blood. DNA for the CDR3: TGTGCCAGCAGCGTAGACTGGGTAAGAGGGACTGAAGCTTTCTTT. This gives the protein CASSVDWVRGTEAFF.